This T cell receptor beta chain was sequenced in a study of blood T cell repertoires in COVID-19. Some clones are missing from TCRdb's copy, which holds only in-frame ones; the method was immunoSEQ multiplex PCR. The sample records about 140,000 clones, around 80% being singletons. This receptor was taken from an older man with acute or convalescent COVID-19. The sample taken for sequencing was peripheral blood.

In DNA form, the CDR3 reads TGTGCCAGCAGTTCCCTTTATGGCTACACCTTC. It is translated as CASSSLYGYTF. V and J are TRBV28 and TRBJ1-2; D gene uncertain. Germline CDR1 and CDR2: MDHEN and SYDVKM. CDR3 size: 11 residues. V lost 4 bases and J lost 5, with 5 bases in between.